This T cell receptor (beta chain) is from a study of cytomegalovirus exposure and HLA in healthy donors. Study as a whole: Both the roughly 120 validation repertoires and the approximately 700 first-cohort repertoires used the same platform, as reported by a later analysis. Broader study findings: Across donors, most TCRs were seen rarely, yet some public ones were widespread. Cytomegalovirus association was assigned to approximately 160 TCR beta chains.

The CDR3 is 17 amino acids. With V trimmed by 3 bases and J by 2 bases, 12 bases remained unmatched. Germline CDR1 SNHLY, CDR2 FYNNEI. Details on this clone: Antigen: not known.

Sequencing used immunoSEQ multiplex PCR; TCRdb keeps in-frame clones, though not all of them. In the table there are 95,000 to 120,000 clones, roughly 84% of which are singletons. The material sequenced was PBMCs. This sequence originates from a young woman in good health and CMV-seronegative. The rearrangement uses TRBV2 and TRBJ1-2; TRBD1 aligns across 7 bases. The CDR3 loop reads CASSDPRSTGTNYGYTF. CDR3 sequence (DNA): TGTGCCAGCAGTGACCCAAGGTCGACAGGGACGAACTATGGCTACACCTTC.